The 29 T cell receptor beta chains presented below share a single source sample, sequenced in a study of T cell responses to AZD1222 COVID-19 vaccine. The protocol was immunoSEQ multiplex PCR, while the TCRdb copy is restricted to in-frame clones and leaves out a portion. The profile shows 84,000 or so clones, under 95% of them singletons. The source was peripheral blood, collected on day 0 of AZD1222 vaccination. These TCRs come from an adult in good health.

This chain links TRBV2 with TRBJ1-2; 9 bases align to TRBD1. The CDR3 length is 15 residues. The germline V gene encodes CDR1 SNHLY and CDR2 FYNNEI. The V gene end was trimmed by 8 bases and the J gene end by 0 bases; junction bases not matched to a gene: 7. CDR3 amino acids: CASRTGVLSNYGYTF. The CDR3 DNA sequence: TGTGCCAGCCGGACAGGGGTACTATCTAACTATGGCTACACCTTC.

The V gene is TRBV18, the J gene TRBJ2-7, with 9 bases fitting TRBD1. V lost 4 bases and J lost 3; bases outside the gene matches: 10. Germline V lookup: CDR1 KGHSH, CDR2 LQKENI. The CDR3 loop spans 16 amino acids. CDR3 sequence reads: CASSLFAGQGIYEQYF. DNA of the CDR3: TGTGCCAGCTCACTTTTCGCGGGACAGGGTATCTACGAGCAGTACTTC. The full variable domain, with the rest looked up from reference TRBV18 and TRBJ2-7, is NAGVMQNPRHLVRRRGQEARLRCSPMKGHSHVYWYRQLPEEGLKFMVYLQKENIIDESGMPKERFSAEFPKEGPSILRIQQVVRGDSAAYFCASSLFAGQGIYEQYFGPGTRLTVT.

The V and J genes are TRBV3-1 (or the pseudogene TRBV3-2) and TRBJ1-4, with 12 nucleotides matching TRBD1. V lost 3 bases to trimming and J lost 5 bases; unmatched junction nucleotides: 10. There are 18 residues in the CDR3. The V gene's germline CDR1 is LGHDT and CDR2 YNNKEL (reference sequence). This chain's CDR3 is CASSHGPGTGGRNEKLFF. DNA for the CDR3: TGTGCCAGCAGCCACGGTCCCGGGACAGGGGGCCGAAATGAAAAACTGTTTTTT.

This chain joins TRBV19 and TRBJ1-5; D not certain. Germline V gene data show CDR1 as LNHDA and CDR2 as SQIVND (reference sequence). Deletions cut 10 bases from V and 1 base from J, with 26 bases between. CDR3 length equals 18 residues. The CDR3 sequence is CATSYRGSERISNQPQHF. The CDR3 coding sequence is TGTGCCACTTCGTATCGGGGAAGTGAGCGGATCAGCAATCAGCCCCAGCATTTT.

The CDR3 region is CASSEVQGNEKLFF. The CDR3 DNA reads as TGTGCCAGCAGTGAAGTACAGGGTAATGAAAAACTGTTTTTT. The J gene is TRBJ1-4, the V gene TRBV6-1; TRBD1 might be the D (6 bases). The CDR3 totals 14 residues. Germline V gene lookup returns CDR1 MNHNS and CDR2 SASEGT. Trimming stripped 1 base from V and 4 bases from J, with 7 bases between.

The rearrangement uses TRBV15 and TRBJ1-5, with D perhaps matching TRBD1 (6 bases). The V end lost 2 bases, the J end lost 5 bases, and 13 bases lay between the germline ends. The CDR3 consists of 15 residues. Per germline, CDR1 LNHNV and CDR2 YYDKDF (reference sequence). CDR3 residues: CATSRFQGSYQPQHF. CDR3 nucleotides: TGTGCCACCAGCAGATTTCAGGGGAGCTATCAGCCCCAGCATTTT.

This chain links TRBV6-5 with TRBJ2-2; D could derive from TRBD1 or TRBD2 (5 bases each). The CDR3 loop spans 13 amino acids. With 7 bases removed from V and 5 bases from J, the gap between germline ends came to 11 bases. CDR1 and CDR2 from the germline V gene are MNHEY and SVGAGI. Here the CDR3 reads CASTNGGTGELFF. CDR3 DNA: TGTGCCAGCACCAATGGGGGAACCGGGGAGCTGTTTTTT.

The rearrangement links TRBV18 to TRBJ1-1, with TRBD1 matching over 9 bases. Per the germline V gene, CDR1 is KGHSH and CDR2 is LQKENI. V trimming: 3 bases; J trimming: 5 bases; junction bases outside the gene matches: 7. The CDR3 length is 15 residues. CDR3 amino acids: CASSPPGQGKTEAFF. The CDR3 region has the DNA TGTGCCAGCTCACCCCCGGGACAGGGAAAAACTGAAGCTTTCTTT.

The V call is TRBV28, the J call TRBJ1-6, with a tentative D call TRBD1 (5 bases). The CDR3 length is 16 residues. The ends were cut back, 5 bases at V and 6 bases at J, with 17 bases in the middle. CDR1 is MDHEN and CDR2 is SYDVKM in the germline V gene. The CDR3 sequence: CASSPTGEGLNSPLHF. The CDR3 DNA reads TGTGCCAGCAGTCCCACCGGTGAGGGACTTAATTCACCCCTCCACTTT.

Only one count was recorded for this clone. This chain uses TRBV5-1 with TRBJ1-5; the match to TRBD1 covers 7 bases. The CDR3 has 15 amino acids. Germline V CDR1 and CDR2: SGHRS, YFSETQ. The J segment lost 3 bases and the V segment lost 0 bases, leaving 3 bases of the junction unmatched. The CDR3 loop reads CASSLDEGANQPQHF. In DNA form, the CDR3 reads TGCGCCAGCAGCTTGGATGAGGGGGCCAATCAGCCCCAGCATTTT.

This chain connects TRBV13 to TRBJ2-5, with D perhaps TRBD2 (5 bases). Germline V gene lookup returns CDR1 PRHDT and CDR2 FYEKMQ (reference sequence). V dropped 5 bases and J dropped 2 bases, with 9 bases sitting between them. This CDR3 is built from 13 residues. As DNA, the CDR3 is TGTGCCAGCAGCCTGCGAGGGCAAGAGACCCAGTACTTC. Its translation: CASSLRGQETQYF.

In its sample, this clone was seen once. The chain uses TRBV9 and TRBJ2-1; no definite D call. The CDR3 sequence is 12 residues long. V lost 4 bases and J 11 bases, leaving 13 bases between the germline ends. Germline-derived CDR1 and CDR2 are SGDLS and YYNGEE. CDR3 nucleotides: TGTGCCAGCAGCCCCCCCTATGGACAGCAGTTCTTC. It translates to CASSPPYGQQFF.

The V and J genes are TRBV27 and TRBJ2-7; possible D gene TRBD1, 6 bases. V was clipped by 8 bases and J by 8 bases, with 16 bases between them. Germline CDR1 MNHEY, CDR2 SMNVEV (reference sequence). The CDR3 contains 12 residues. CDR3 DNA: TGTGCCAGCGCGGACAGCCTTCGTAAGCAGTACTTC. Residues: CASADSLRKQYF.

The chain joins TRBV28 to TRBJ1-5, with 8 bases fitting TRBD1. The CDR3 contains 14 residues. Germline assignment: CDR1 MDHEN and CDR2 SYDVKM. The V and J ends lost 7 bases and 5 bases, in that order; junction bases with no gene match: 7. CDR3 protein: CASTPTGAYQPQHF. The CDR3 bases are TGTGCCAGCACCCCGACAGGGGCCTATCAGCCCCAGCATTTT.

The chain employs TRBV7-9 and TRBJ2-7; 9 nucleotides agree with TRBD1. This CDR3 spans 15 amino acids. Germline CDR1 SEHNR, CDR2 FQNEAQ (reference sequence). Trimming took 5 bases from V and 4 from J; bases not matched to a gene: 9. The CDR3: CASSRPGQGGYEQYF. The CDR3 DNA follows: TGTGCCAGCAGCCGACCGGGACAGGGTGGGTACGAGCAGTACTTC.

The count of this clone is one. V gene TRBV4-2 combines with J gene TRBJ1-5; D gene ambiguous. Germline V gives CDR1 LGHNA, CDR2 YNFKEQ. Trimming took off 5 bases at V and 0 bases at J, with 8 bases between the two ends. The CDR3 covers 14 residues. This CDR3 reads CASSGIDSNQPQHF. As DNA, the CDR3 is TGTGCCAGCAGCGGAATAGATAGCAATCAGCCCCAGCATTTT.

Only one count was recorded for this clone. CDR3 region: CASRGGADTQYF. The CDR3 nucleotides are TGTGCCAGCAGGGGCGGGGCAGATACGCAGTATTTT. The chain employs TRBV28 and TRBJ2-3; TRBD2 might be the D (6 bases). Germline V gene sequence: CDR1 MDHEN, CDR2 SYDVKM. Trimming removed 6 bases at V and 4 bases at J, with 8 bases between. There are 12 residues in the CDR3.

The rearrangement uses TRBV5-4 and TRBJ2-3; 16 bases are shared with TRBD2. Looked up from germline, CDR1 is SGHNT and CDR2 is YYREEE (reference sequence). The CDR3 is made up of 19 amino acids. V lost 3 bases and J lost 4; bases outside the gene matches: 11. This CDR3 is CASSSRAGLAGGPADTQYF. In DNA, the CDR3 is TGTGCCAGCAGCTCAAGGGCGGGACTAGCGGGAGGGCCTGCAGATACGCAGTATTTT.

The chain is built from TRBV5-6 and TRBJ2-7, with TRBD1 identical over 8 bases. The germline V gene encodes CDR1 SGHDT and CDR2 YYEEEE. This CDR3 spans 15 amino acids. V was pared by 4 bases and J by 4 bases, with 10 bases of the junction left unmatched. CDR3 protein: CASSLLQGAFYEQYF. The CDR3 DNA sequence: TGTGCCAGCAGCCTCCTCCAGGGGGCTTTTTACGAGCAGTACTTC.

This clone was counted between two and nine times. CDR3 DNA: TGTGCCAGTAGTTTACAGGGGGGAAATGGCTACACCTTC. It translates to CASSLQGGNGYTF. V and J are TRBV19 and TRBJ1-2, with 8 bases that match TRBD1. The CDR3 covers 13 residues. CDR1 is LNHDA, CDR2 SQIVND, per germline (reference sequence). The junction had 5 bases not matched to a gene; V was cut back by 5 bases and J by 6 bases.

This rearrangement joins TRBV5-1 to TRBJ2-1, with TRBD2 identical over 12 bases. The CDR3 has 15 amino acids. With 4 bases clipped from V and 8 bases from J, the junction kept 7 bases outside the gene matches. Germline CDR1 and CDR2: SGHRS and YFSETQ. CDR3 sequence reads: CASSTGTSGYDEQFF. The DNA for the CDR3 is TGCGCCAGCAGCACCGGGACTAGCGGGTACGATGAGCAGTTCTTC.

The CDR3, as DNA: TGTGCCAGCAGTTCTACCCGGGACGGCAATCAGCCCCAGCATTTT. It encodes CASSSTRDGNQPQHF. The rearrangement links TRBV28 to TRBJ1-5; D is perhaps TRBD1 (5 bases). In germline, CDR1 is MDHEN, CDR2 SYDVKM. CDR3 length: 15 amino acids. Between the trimmed V and J ends, which lost 4 bases and 2 bases, there was a span of 12 bases.

This chain connects TRBV24-1 to TRBJ2-7; D is unresolved. The CDR3 totals 12 residues. Trimming removed 2 bases at V and 7 bases at J, with 8 bases between. Germline V gene lookup returns CDR1 KGHDR and CDR2 SFDVKD. The CDR3 DNA follows: TGTGCCACCAGTGATTCCAGTGGAGAGCAGTACTTC. This gives the protein CATSDSSGEQYF.

This chain joins TRBV7-9 and TRBJ2-1, with 9 bases matching TRBD1. The CDR3 is made up of 14 amino acids. Losses at the gene ends were 5 bases for V and 5 bases for J; bases not matched to a gene: 4. CDR1 and CDR2 from the germline V gene are SEHNR and FQNEAQ (reference sequence). The DNA for the CDR3 is TGTGCCAGCAGCCAGACAGGGGGACACAATGAGCAGTTCTTC. Its translation is CASSQTGGHNEQFF.

The chain employs TRBV19 and TRBJ1-2; D is undetermined. Germline lookup yields CDR1 LNHDA and CDR2 SQIVND (reference sequence). Trimming removed 3 bases at V and 1 base at J, with 6 bases between. The CDR3 consists of 13 residues. The CDR3 coding sequence is TGTGCCAGTAGTATGCGGGGTAACTATGGCTACACCTTC. Translating it yields CASSMRGNYGYTF.

V gene TRBV27 combines with J gene TRBJ2-5, with 8 bases identical to TRBD2. J gave up 1 base and V 5 bases, and 3 bases lay outside the gene matches. This CDR3 is built from 14 residues. The germline gives CDR1 MNHEY, CDR2 SMNVEV (reference sequence). The DNA for the CDR3 is TGTGCCAGCAGTGTGAGCGGGGGCCAAGAGACCCAGTACTTC. Translating gives CASSVSGGQETQYF.

The V and J genes are TRBV29-1 and TRBJ2-6; D gene uncertain. The CDR3 consists of 13 residues. From germline, CDR1 is SQVTM and CDR2 ANQGSEA. V gave up 3 bases and J gave up 0 bases, with 3 bases separating them. CDR3 loop: CSVEISGANVLTF. For the CDR3, the DNA is TGCAGCGTTGAGATCTCTGGGGCCAACGTCCTGACTTTC.

This chain uses TRBV19 with TRBJ1-4; 7 bases map to TRBD1. The V gene end was trimmed by 4 bases and the J gene end by 8 bases; junction bases not matched to a gene: 10. In germline, CDR1 is LNHDA, CDR2 SQIVND (reference sequence). The CDR3 runs to 15 residues. Here the CDR3 DNA reads TGTGCCAGTAGTAGCCACAGGGGAGGGAACGAAAAACTGTTTTTT. This translates into CASSSHRGGNEKLFF. Using reference TRBV19 and TRBJ1-4 for the parts outside the CDR3, the full variable domain is DGGITQSPKYLFRKEGQNVTLSCEQNLNHDAMYWYRQDPGQGLRLIYYSQIVNDFQKGDIAEGYSVSREKKESFPLTVTSAQKNPTAFYLCASSSHRGGNEKLFFGSGTQLSVL.

This chain uses TRBV7-3 with TRBJ2-2; 10 bases map to TRBD1. CDR3 length: 16 amino acids. Germline loops: CDR1 SGHTA, CDR2 FQGTGA. V lost 5 bases, J lost 4 bases, and 7 bases stayed unmatched. CDR3 sequence (DNA): TGTGCCAGCAGCCAAACCGGGACAGGGGTCACCGGGGAGCTGTTTTTT. This codes for CASSQTGTGVTGELFF.